This is a list of T cell receptor beta chains from one sample in a study of T cells in Graves' hyperthyroidism and ophthalmopathy. TCRdb processed the multiplex PCR reads anew with MiXCR; each CDR3 protein has one entry. The sample shows hundreds of thousands of distinct CDR3 sequences, about 15% of them seen only once. Sequencing input: blood. These receptors all stem from a woman aged 50 to 65 with Graves' ophthalmopathy. Each CDR3 is given with its conserved first and last residue. Each record gives: clone size, V gene, J gene, CDR3 length, D gene, CDR3 DNA, CDR3 protein. D genes are given only for firm matches. Clone size is given for some rows only: seen once, a few or many times, or a class if the clone is expanded.

clone_size: -
v_call: TRBV6-2/TRBV6-3
j_call: TRBJ2-5
cdr3_length: 13
d_call: TRBD1
cdr3_nt: TGTGCCAGCAGTAACGGACAGGGGTTAACCCAGTACTTC
cdr3_aa: CASSNGQGLTQYF

clone_size: many
v_call: TRBV5-1
j_call: TRBJ2-1
cdr3_length: 13
d_call: -
cdr3_nt: TGCGCCAGCAGCTTGGCTGTGGCGGATGAGCAGTTCTTC
cdr3_aa: CASSLAVADEQFF

clone_size: -
v_call: TRBV5-1
j_call: TRBJ2-5
cdr3_length: 16
d_call: TRBD1
cdr3_nt: TGCGCCAGCAGGCCAGATCAGGGGGCTTCCCAAGAGACCCAGTACTTC
cdr3_aa: CASRPDQGASQETQYF

clone_size: many
v_call: TRBV7-9
j_call: TRBJ2-1
cdr3_length: 20
d_call: TRBD2
cdr3_nt: TGTGCCAGCAGCTTAGCCGGGACTAGCGGGAGGGCATTCTCCTACAATGAGCAGTTCTTC
cdr3_aa: CASSLAGTSGRAFSYNEQFF

clone_size: many
v_call: TRBV18
j_call: TRBJ1-2
cdr3_length: 12
d_call: -
cdr3_nt: TGTGCCAGCTCACCACTGAGTGGGAGCCACACCTTC
cdr3_aa: CASSPLSGSHTF

clone_size: few
v_call: TRBV7-2
j_call: TRBJ1-2
cdr3_length: 14
d_call: TRBD1
cdr3_nt: TGTGCCAGCAGCTCGACAGGGCCGATCTATGGCTACACCTTC
cdr3_aa: CASSSTGPIYGYTF

clone_size: -
v_call: TRBV4-2
j_call: TRBJ2-3
cdr3_length: 14
d_call: -
cdr3_nt: TGTGCCAGCAGCCAGGCAGCGGATAGAGATACGCAGTATTTT
cdr3_aa: CASSQAADRDTQYF

clone_size: many
v_call: TRBV3-1
j_call: TRBJ1-5
cdr3_length: 15
d_call: TRBD1
cdr3_nt: TGTGCCAGCAGCCAAACGGGACAGCTGAATCAGCCCCAGCATTTT
cdr3_aa: CASSQTGQLNQPQHF

clone_size: -
v_call: TRBV18
j_call: TRBJ1-3
cdr3_length: 17
d_call: -
cdr3_nt: TGTGCCAGCTCACCTATCAGCGGGGCAAACTCTGGAAACACCATATATTTT
cdr3_aa: CASSPISGANSGNTIYF

clone_size: many
v_call: TRBV7-8
j_call: TRBJ1-4
cdr3_length: 17
d_call: TRBD1
cdr3_nt: TGTGCCAGCAGCGAGGGACAGGGTAAATGGGGAGGCGAAAAACTGTTTTTT
cdr3_aa: CASSEGQGKWGGEKLFF

clone_size: few
v_call: TRBV2
j_call: TRBJ1-6
cdr3_length: 16
d_call: -
cdr3_nt: TGTGCCAGCAGTGAGGGCCCCACTCATTGGAATTCACCCCTCCACTTT
cdr3_aa: CASSEGPTHWNSPLHF

clone_size: few
v_call: TRBV20-1
j_call: TRBJ2-4
cdr3_length: 14
d_call: -
cdr3_nt: TGCAGTGCTAGAGATAGGGCGGGTCAAAACATTCAGTACTTC
cdr3_aa: CSARDRAGQNIQYF

clone_size: few
v_call: TRBV28
j_call: TRBJ1-2
cdr3_length: 17
d_call: -
cdr3_nt: TGTGCCAGCAGTTCAACGGGACGGTCACCTTCTAACTATGGCTACACCTTC
cdr3_aa: CASSSTGRSPSNYGYTF

clone_size: -
v_call: TRBV14
j_call: TRBJ2-5
cdr3_length: 14
d_call: -
cdr3_nt: TGTGCCAGCAGCGGCAGAGGAGCGTGGGAGACCCAGTACTTC
cdr3_aa: CASSGRGAWETQYF

clone_size: many
v_call: TRBV10-3
j_call: TRBJ2-5
cdr3_length: 14
d_call: -
cdr3_nt: TGTGCCATCAGTGAAGGGACGGAGAAAGAGACCCAGTACTTC
cdr3_aa: CAISEGTEKETQYF

clone_size: many
v_call: TRBV27
j_call: TRBJ1-2
cdr3_length: 15
d_call: -
cdr3_nt: TGTGCCAGCAGTTTATCGTACAGGGAACTCAATGGCTACACCTTC
cdr3_aa: CASSLSYRELNGYTF

clone_size: -
v_call: TRBV28
j_call: TRBJ2-3
cdr3_length: 20
d_call: TRBD2
cdr3_nt: TGTGCCAGCAGTTTAGTCTTTGTGACTAGCGGGAGAGAGGGCACAGATACGCAGTATTTT
cdr3_aa: CASSLVFVTSGREGTDTQYF

clone_size: -
v_call: TRBV19
j_call: TRBJ1-1
cdr3_length: 13
d_call: -
cdr3_nt: TGTGCCAGTATTGGGGCCTGGAACACTGAAGCTCTCTTT
cdr3_aa: CASIGAWNTEALF

clone_size: few
v_call: TRBV6-1
j_call: TRBJ2-1
cdr3_length: 12
d_call: TRBD1
cdr3_nt: TGTGCCAGCAGAGACAGGGTTGATGAGCAGTTCTTC
cdr3_aa: CASRDRVDEQFF

clone_size: many
v_call: TRBV6-2/TRBV6-3
j_call: TRBJ2-7
cdr3_length: 13
d_call: -
cdr3_nt: TGTGCCAGCAGTTACCTCGGCAGCTACGAGCAGTACTTC
cdr3_aa: CASSYLGSYEQYF

clone_size: few
v_call: TRBV5-6
j_call: TRBJ2-1
cdr3_length: 15
d_call: TRBD2
cdr3_nt: TGTGCCAGCAGCTTGGGAGGGGAGGGCTACAATGAGCAGTTCTTC
cdr3_aa: CASSLGGEGYNEQFF

clone_size: many
v_call: TRBV28
j_call: TRBJ1-5
cdr3_length: 14
d_call: -
cdr3_nt: TGTGCCAGCAGTAGAACAGTTAGCAATCAGCCCCAGCATTTT
cdr3_aa: CASSRTVSNQPQHF

clone_size: -
v_call: TRBV6-1
j_call: TRBJ2-2
cdr3_length: 16
d_call: TRBD2
cdr3_nt: TGTGCCAGCAACCTAAGTAGCGGGAGGGCCACCGGGGAGCTGTTTTTT
cdr3_aa: CASNLSSGRATGELFF

clone_size: many
v_call: TRBV12-5
j_call: TRBJ1-5
cdr3_length: 16
d_call: -
cdr3_nt: TGTGCTAGTGGACGCACGACAGAGATCAGCAATCAGCCCCAGCATTTT
cdr3_aa: CASGRTTEISNQPQHF

clone_size: few
v_call: TRBV4-3
j_call: TRBJ2-3
cdr3_length: 13
d_call: -
cdr3_nt: TGCGCCAGCAGCGTAGACAGAGGAGATACGCAGTATTTT
cdr3_aa: CASSVDRGDTQYF

clone_size: -
v_call: TRBV30
j_call: TRBJ1-3
cdr3_length: 15
d_call: -
cdr3_nt: TGTGCCTGGCAGTTACAGGCTCTCTCTGGAAACACCATATATTTT
cdr3_aa: CAWQLQALSGNTIYF

clone_size: many
v_call: TRBV28
j_call: TRBJ1-5
cdr3_length: 14
d_call: -
cdr3_nt: TGTGCCAGCAGCCGTAGACAGGTCAATCAGCCCCAGCATTTT
cdr3_aa: CASSRRQVNQPQHF

clone_size: -
v_call: TRBV7-2
j_call: TRBJ2-7
cdr3_length: 15
d_call: TRBD2
cdr3_nt: TGTGCCAGCAGTCATTCCGAGACTAGCCCCAATGCGCAGTACTTC
cdr3_aa: CASSHSETSPNAQYF

clone_size: many
v_call: TRBV6-2/TRBV6-3
j_call: TRBJ2-7
cdr3_length: 14
d_call: -
cdr3_nt: TGTGCCAGCAGTTACGAGGACAACCTCTACGAGCAGTACTTC
cdr3_aa: CASSYEDNLYEQYF

clone_size: many
v_call: TRBV12-3/TRBV12-4
j_call: TRBJ2-4
cdr3_length: 12
d_call: TRBD1
cdr3_nt: TGTGCCACCGGACAGGCCGAAAACATTCAGTACTTC
cdr3_aa: CATGQAENIQYF

clone_size: -
v_call: TRBV27
j_call: TRBJ2-2
cdr3_length: 13
d_call: -
cdr3_nt: TGTGCCAGCGGTGATTGGACAAGCGGGGAGCTGTTTTTT
cdr3_aa: CASGDWTSGELFF

clone_size: many
v_call: TRBV12-3/TRBV12-4
j_call: TRBJ2-5
cdr3_length: 12
d_call: -
cdr3_nt: TGTGCCAGCAGTCAGTTGAAAGAGACCCAGTACTTC
cdr3_aa: CASSQLKETQYF

clone_size: -
v_call: TRBV20-1
j_call: TRBJ2-7
cdr3_length: 12
d_call: TRBD1
cdr3_nt: TGCAGTGCTAGGGGACAGAACTACGAGCAGTACTTC
cdr3_aa: CSARGQNYEQYF

clone_size: few
v_call: TRBV9
j_call: TRBJ2-3
cdr3_length: 17
d_call: TRBD1
cdr3_nt: TGTGCCAGCAGCCGGACAGGGGTTTGGGGAAGCACAGATACGCAGTATTTT
cdr3_aa: CASSRTGVWGSTDTQYF

clone_size: many
v_call: TRBV5-6
j_call: TRBJ1-5
cdr3_length: 14
d_call: -
cdr3_nt: TGTGCCAGCAGCTTCAGGCAGAACAGTCAGCCCCAGCATTTT
cdr3_aa: CASSFRQNSQPQHF

clone_size: -
v_call: TRBV20-1
j_call: TRBJ1-2
cdr3_length: 12
d_call: -
cdr3_nt: TGCAGTGGCATTCCGACGGGCTATGGCTACACCTTC
cdr3_aa: CSGIPTGYGYTF

clone_size: many
v_call: TRBV29-1
j_call: TRBJ2-1
cdr3_length: 16
d_call: TRBD2
cdr3_nt: TGCAGCGTTGAGGGGGGTACTAGCGGCTCCTACAATGAGCAGTTCTTC
cdr3_aa: CSVEGGTSGSYNEQFF

clone_size: once
v_call: TRBV7-9
j_call: TRBJ1-1
cdr3_length: 15
d_call: -
cdr3_nt: TGTGCCAGCAGCTTAGCGCGATACGGGACCTCTGAAGCTTTCTTT
cdr3_aa: CASSLARYGTSEAFF

clone_size: many
v_call: TRBV3-1
j_call: TRBJ1-2
cdr3_length: 12
d_call: -
cdr3_nt: TGTGCCAGCAGCCAAGGGATCTATGGCTACACCTTC
cdr3_aa: CASSQGIYGYTF

clone_size: many
v_call: TRBV28
j_call: TRBJ2-7
cdr3_length: 18
d_call: TRBD2
cdr3_nt: TGTGCCAGCAGTTTAGTTATTGGTCTAGCGGGTTTGAACTACGAGCAGTACTTC
cdr3_aa: CASSLVIGLAGLNYEQYF

clone_size: many
v_call: TRBV10-3
j_call: TRBJ2-3
cdr3_length: 13
d_call: -
cdr3_nt: TGTGCCATCAGTGACTCCAGGGTTGATACGCAGTATTTT
cdr3_aa: CAISDSRVDTQYF

clone_size: -
v_call: TRBV19
j_call: TRBJ2-5
cdr3_length: 13
d_call: -
cdr3_nt: TGTGCCAGTAGTGGGCTAGCGCGGGAGACCCAGTACTTC
cdr3_aa: CASSGLARETQYF

clone_size: many
v_call: TRBV12-3/TRBV12-4
j_call: TRBJ2-2
cdr3_length: 15
d_call: TRBD1
cdr3_nt: TGTGCCAGCAGTTTCGGCAGGGGGCTAGTCGGGGAGCTGTTTTTT
cdr3_aa: CASSFGRGLVGELFF

clone_size: -
v_call: TRBV18
j_call: TRBJ2-3
cdr3_length: 16
d_call: TRBD2
cdr3_nt: TGTGCCAGCTCGCCTAGCGGGAGGGCCGTTCCAGATACGCAGTATTTT
cdr3_aa: CASSPSGRAVPDTQYF

clone_size: many
v_call: TRBV5-1
j_call: TRBJ2-1
cdr3_length: 15
d_call: -
cdr3_nt: TGCGCCAGCAGCTTGGCTTTTCCCGGGAGCGATGAGCAGTTCTTC
cdr3_aa: CASSLAFPGSDEQFF

clone_size: many
v_call: TRBV20-1
j_call: TRBJ2-7
cdr3_length: 13
d_call: -
cdr3_nt: TGCAGTGCTAGTAAACGGGCAGAGGGCGAGCAGTACTTC
cdr3_aa: CSASKRAEGEQYF

clone_size: -
v_call: TRBV7-2
j_call: TRBJ1-5
cdr3_length: 15
d_call: TRBD1
cdr3_nt: TGTGCCAGCAGCTTACGGGGACAGCTCAATCAGCCCCAGCATTTT
cdr3_aa: CASSLRGQLNQPQHF

clone_size: -
v_call: TRBV11-2
j_call: TRBJ2-1
cdr3_length: 15
d_call: TRBD2
cdr3_nt: TGTGCCAGCAGCGACGGACTAGCGGGAGTCGATGAGCAGTTCTTC
cdr3_aa: CASSDGLAGVDEQFF

clone_size: -
v_call: TRBV12-3/TRBV12-4
j_call: TRBJ2-1
cdr3_length: 16
d_call: -
cdr3_nt: TGTGCCAGCACTCTAATTGGGCAGGGTGGGCGCAATGAGCAGATCTTC
cdr3_aa: CASTLIGQGGRNEQIF

clone_size: many
v_call: TRBV7-9
j_call: TRBJ2-5
cdr3_length: 17
d_call: -
cdr3_nt: TGTGCCAGCAGCTTAGGGACCATGGCACCGTACCAAGAGACCCAGTACTTC
cdr3_aa: CASSLGTMAPYQETQYF

clone_size: many
v_call: TRBV5-1
j_call: TRBJ2-1
cdr3_length: 15
d_call: -
cdr3_nt: TGCGCCAGCAGCTTGGGCGGCTTTCTTCGCAATGAGCAGTTCTTC
cdr3_aa: CASSLGGFLRNEQFF

clone_size: few
v_call: TRBV30
j_call: TRBJ2-7
cdr3_length: 16
d_call: TRBD2
cdr3_nt: TGTGCCTGGAGTTATGGGCTAGCGGGAGTAACCTACGAGCAGTACTTC
cdr3_aa: CAWSYGLAGVTYEQYF

clone_size: many
v_call: TRBV6-1
j_call: TRBJ2-5
cdr3_length: 15
d_call: TRBD2
cdr3_nt: TGTGCCAGCAGACCTAGGACTAGCGGGAGTGAGACCCAGTACTTC
cdr3_aa: CASRPRTSGSETQYF

clone_size: many
v_call: TRBV12-3/TRBV12-4
j_call: TRBJ2-2
cdr3_length: 16
d_call: TRBD1
cdr3_nt: TGTGCCAGCAGGCCCGGGACAGAACCGAACACCGGGGAGCTGTTTTTT
cdr3_aa: CASRPGTEPNTGELFF

clone_size: many
v_call: TRBV27
j_call: TRBJ2-1
cdr3_length: 17
d_call: -
cdr3_nt: TGTGCCAGCAGTTTATCGATAGGGCCAGCGGGCTACAATGAGCAGTTCTTC
cdr3_aa: CASSLSIGPAGYNEQFF

clone_size: few
v_call: TRBV9
j_call: TRBJ2-7
cdr3_length: 14
d_call: TRBD1
cdr3_nt: TGTGCCAGCAGCGTAGGGGACAGGGACTACGAGCAGTACTTC
cdr3_aa: CASSVGDRDYEQYF